The rows below give T cell receptor beta chains drawn from one sample of a study of CD4 T cells in relation to SARS-CoV-2 and coronaviruses. Generated by immunoSEQ multiplex PCR, the TCRdb table keeps only in-frame clones and is missing some. The sample records 60,000 to 75,000 clones, approximately 93% being singletons. The sample was naive CD4+ T cells from PBMCs. The receptors shown here come from a human donor in good health. Both conserved end residues are part of each CDR3. Each record gives: J gene, D gene, V gene, clone size, CDR3 DNA, CDR3 protein. A D gene is named only where the DNA matches it firmly. Clone size is shown for a subset of rows, as once, few, many or a class of expanded clone.

TRBJ1-3,-,TRBV10-3,-,TGTGCCTCCCGGGGGCATCCTGGAAACACCATATATTTT,CASRGHPGNTIYF
TRBJ2-1,-,TRBV6-6,-,TGTGCCAGCACGGTTGGGTTGTACAATGAGCAGTTCTTC,CASTVGLYNEQFF
TRBJ1-4,-,TRBV19,-,TGTGCCAGTAGTATAAACACAGCCAGGAACGAAAAACTGTTTTTT,CASSINTARNEKLFF
TRBJ2-2,TRBD2,TRBV5-4,once,TGTGCCAGCAGCTTGCCGGGGGGGGCAACGGTTACCGGGGAGCTGTTTTTT,CASSLPGGATVTGELFF
TRBJ1-4,-,TRBV5-6,-,TGTGCCAGCAGCTTGGGTGCGGGGCCAACTAATGAAAAACTGTTTTTT,CASSLGAGPTNEKLFF
TRBJ1-6,TRBD1,TRBV5-5,-,TGTGCCAGCAGCCGACAGGGGATAGGCTCACCCCTCCACTTT,CASSRQGIGSPLHF
TRBJ1-1,TRBD1,TRBV5-6,-,TGTGCCAGCAGCTCGGGACAGAACAATCTTGGGGCTTTCTTT,CASSSGQNNLGAFF
TRBJ2-1,-,TRBV5-1,-,TGCGCCAGCAGCTTGGCGACCGGATACAATGAGCAGTTCTTC,CASSLATGYNEQFF
TRBJ1-1,-,TRBV7-2,-,TGTGCCAGCAGCTTAGCGGGGGGGAACACTGAAGCTTTCTTT,CASSLAGGNTEAFF
TRBJ2-5,TRBD2,TRBV5-1,once,TGCGCCAGCAGAACCGGGACTAGCGGGTCGGGGGAGACCCAGTACTTC,CASRTGTSGSGETQYF
TRBJ1-1,-,TRBV18,-,TGTGCCAGCTCACCTTCCTCGTGGGGGACTGAAGCTTTCTTT,CASSPSSWGTEAFF
TRBJ2-2,TRBD2,TRBV6-5,-,TGTGCCAGCAGGATAGCGGGGGGGCCCCGCGAGCTGTTTTTT,CASRIAGGPRELFF
TRBJ2-3,TRBD2,TRBV7-9,-,TGTGCCAGCAGCCCGAACCAACTAGCGGGGGGGCCAGATACGCAGTATTTT,CASSPNQLAGGPDTQYF